Listed below are T cell receptor beta chains from one sample, sequenced in a study of T cells in AML relapse after transplant. TCRdb reprocessed the PCR reads with MiXCR, giving one entry per CDR3 protein. This table has under 450 distinct CDR3 sequences, about 20% appearing once. The sample consisted of bone marrow, either the whole sample or a sorted T cell fraction (not recorded which), taken at relapse. Every receptor here comes from a human donor who had a stem cell transplant for acute myeloid leukemia. These T cells may partly come from the graft donor. CDR3s include the opening cysteine and the closing phenylalanine or tryptophan. Each record gives: clone size, D gene, J gene, V gene, CDR3 DNA, CDR3 protein. D genes are given only for firm matches. The size entry is marked missing in some rows and otherwise reads once, few, many or a size class.

abundance: large
d_gene: TRBD1
j_gene: TRBJ1-1
v_gene: TRBV19
CDR3nt: TGTGCCAGTAGTCCCTGGACAGGGACGATGAACACTGAAGCTTTCTTT
CDR3aa: CASSPWTGTMNTEAFF

abundance: large
d_gene: TRBD2
j_gene: TRBJ2-5
v_gene: TRBV7-9
CDR3nt: TGTGCCAGCAGCCAGAGCGGGAGTGTGGAGACCCAGTACTTC
CDR3aa: CASSQSGSVETQYF

abundance: large
d_gene: -
j_gene: TRBJ1-2
v_gene: TRBV9
CDR3nt: TGTGCCAGCACCCAGGGGTGGAACTATGGCTACACCTTC
CDR3aa: CASTQGWNYGYTF

abundance: large
d_gene: TRBD2
j_gene: TRBJ2-1
v_gene: TRBV5-1
CDR3nt: TGCGCCAGCAGGCCGTTTCCAGGATCGGGGGGAGGCAATGAGCAGTTCTTC
CDR3aa: CASRPFPGSGGGNEQFF

abundance: large
d_gene: -
j_gene: TRBJ1-2
v_gene: TRBV7-9
CDR3nt: TGTGCCAGCAGCTTAGTCGGGGTGGTGAGCTACACCTTC
CDR3aa: CASSLVGVVSYTF

abundance: large
d_gene: TRBD1
j_gene: TRBJ1-1
v_gene: TRBV3-1
CDR3nt: TGTGCCAGCAGCCACGGCGGAGGGGGCGCCGGGGACAAAGACGTGGCTTTCTTT
CDR3aa: CASSHGGGGAGDKDVAFF

abundance: large
d_gene: -
j_gene: TRBJ1-5
v_gene: TRBV18
CDR3nt: TGTGCCAGCTCACCAGGGGGACCCCAGCATTTT
CDR3aa: CASSPGGPQHF

abundance: medium-sized
d_gene: -
j_gene: TRBJ2-7
v_gene: TRBV7-6
CDR3nt: TGTGCCAGCAGCGCAGGGCCAAACTACGAGCAGTACTTC
CDR3aa: CASSAGPNYEQYF

abundance: -
d_gene: -
j_gene: TRBJ2-7
v_gene: TRBV6-6
CDR3nt: TGTTCCAGCAGTTATGGTACGGTAGGCTACGAGCAGTACTTT
CDR3aa: CSSSYGTVGYEQYF

abundance: few
d_gene: TRBD1
j_gene: TRBJ2-2
v_gene: TRBV18
CDR3nt: TGTGCCAGCTCACTACGACAGGGGGCACAAACCGGGGAGCTGTTTTTT
CDR3aa: CASSLRQGAQTGELFF

abundance: large
d_gene: -
j_gene: TRBJ1-1
v_gene: TRBV11-2
CDR3nt: TGTGCCAGCAGCTTACGTGCCGGAAGGGACACTGAAGCTTTCTTT
CDR3aa: CASSLRAGRDTEAFF

abundance: -
d_gene: -
j_gene: TRBJ2-7
v_gene: TRBV6-6
CDR3nt: TGTGCCGGCAGTTATGGTACGGTAGGCTATGAGCAGTACTTC
CDR3aa: CAGSYGTVGYEQYF

abundance: large
d_gene: -
j_gene: TRBJ2-1
v_gene: TRBV2
CDR3nt: TGTGCCAGCAGTGTAACAGAAGACAATGAGCAGTTCTTC
CDR3aa: CASSVTEDNEQFF

abundance: -
d_gene: TRBD2
j_gene: TRBJ2-1
v_gene: TRBV29-1
CDR3nt: TGCAGCGCTAGCGGGGGGGCCGGAAATGAGCAGTTCTTC
CDR3aa: CSASGGAGNEQFF

abundance: large
d_gene: -
j_gene: TRBJ2-2
v_gene: TRBV16
CDR3nt: TGTGCCAGCAGCCAACCGGGAAGAGCGACCCCTAACACCGGGGAGCTGTTTTTT
CDR3aa: CASSQPGRATPNTGELFF

abundance: large
d_gene: -
j_gene: TRBJ2-2
v_gene: TRBV11-3
CDR3nt: TGTGCCAGCAGCCTCCGGGGGCACACCGGGGAGCTGTTTTTT
CDR3aa: CASSLRGHTGELFF

abundance: -
d_gene: TRBD1
j_gene: TRBJ1-2
v_gene: TRBV7-2
CDR3nt: TGTGCCAGCAGCTCAGGACAGGTTGCTGGCTACACCTTC
CDR3aa: CASSSGQVAGYTF

abundance: large
d_gene: -
j_gene: TRBJ2-5
v_gene: TRBV9
CDR3nt: TGTGCCAGCAGCACCGGGAATGGGGGTGGACAAGAGACCCAGTACTTC
CDR3aa: CASSTGNGGGQETQYF